The clone carrying this TCR beta chain was counted between two and nine times. Its antigen is undetermined. This record belongs to a study of post-analysis software for immune sequencing data. Findings and caveats of the study: TRBV5-6, TRBV5-1 and TRBV20-1 belonged to a set of roughly five TRBV segments that were more frequent in patients than controls.

Germline values: CDR1 SQVTM, CDR2 ANQGSEA. The CDR3 covers 19 residues. Unique molecular identifiers had been added to the TCR beta cDNA libraries. TCRdb redid the calling of the PCR reads with MiXCR, one entry per CDR3 protein. The sample includes about 820,000 distinct CDR3 sequences, 53% of them seen just once. The chain employs TRBV29-1 and TRBJ2-5; D call uncertain. The J call may be incorrect, as the DNA end agrees better with TRBJ2-7. The origin of this receptor is a girl aged 5-17 years with multiple sclerosis. Sequenced sample: blood. The CDR3 here is CSVGLNPASIGLGVYEQYF. For the CDR3, the DNA is TGCAGCGTTGGCCTAAACCCGGCGTCCATCGGCCTTGGAGTATACGAGCAGTACTTC.